The following is a TCR beta chain sequence with its context. Its antigen is unidentified. The sample belongs to a study of identical twins. Notes on the study in general: Out-of-frame alpha sequences shared between twins exhibited an excess of low generation probability.

Germline-derived CDR1 and CDR2 are DFQATT and SNEGSKA (reference sequence). Trimming took off 4 bases at V and 3 bases at J, with 16 bases between the two ends. The CDR3 has 14 residues. TCRdb analysed the 5' RACE reads with MiXCR anew, one entry per CDR3 protein. The data show 450,000 or so distinct CDR3 sequences, approximately 14% seen once. This same sample was also part of a study on yellow fever vaccine responses in identical twins.

The chain joins TRBV20-1 to TRBJ2-7; no firm D call. Sequenced material: CD4+ T cells sorted from blood. This clonotype was obtained from a woman in her late teens or twenties in good health. CDR3 amino acids: CSAKLVTSIYEQYF. The CDR3, as DNA: TGCAGTGCTAAGCTAGTAACTTCTATCTACGAGCAGTACTTC.